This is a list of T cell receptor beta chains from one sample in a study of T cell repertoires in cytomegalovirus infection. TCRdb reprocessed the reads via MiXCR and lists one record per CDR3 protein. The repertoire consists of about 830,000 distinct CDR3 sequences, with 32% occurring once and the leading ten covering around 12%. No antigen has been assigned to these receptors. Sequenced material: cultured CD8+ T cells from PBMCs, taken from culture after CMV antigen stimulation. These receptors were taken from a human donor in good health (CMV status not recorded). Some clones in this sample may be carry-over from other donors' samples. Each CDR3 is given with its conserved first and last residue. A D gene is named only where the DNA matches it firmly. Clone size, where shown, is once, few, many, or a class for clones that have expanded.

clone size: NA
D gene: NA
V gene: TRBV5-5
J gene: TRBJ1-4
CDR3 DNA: TGTGCCAGCAGCTTGTACCAGGGTGAGGAAAAACTGTTTTTT
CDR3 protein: CASSLYQGEEKLFF

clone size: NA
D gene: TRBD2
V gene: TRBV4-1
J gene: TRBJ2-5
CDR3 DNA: TGCGCCAGCAGCCAAGTCGCGCTAGCGGGGTCTTCAGAGACCCAGTACTTC
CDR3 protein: CASSQVALAGSSETQYF

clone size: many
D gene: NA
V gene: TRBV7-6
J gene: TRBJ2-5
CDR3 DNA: TGTGCCAGCAGTCCCCTGGAGGCTAGCGAGGAGACCCAGTACTTC
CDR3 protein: CASSPLEASEETQYF

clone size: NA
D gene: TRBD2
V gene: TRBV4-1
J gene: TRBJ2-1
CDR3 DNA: TGCGCCAGCAGCCAAGAAGCGGGGACGTACAATGAGCAGTTCTTC
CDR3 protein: CASSQEAGTYNEQFF

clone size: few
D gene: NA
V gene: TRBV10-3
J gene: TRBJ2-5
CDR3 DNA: TGTGCCATCAGTGAGTCTGGGACAGAGACCCAGTACTTC
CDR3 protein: CAISESGTETQYF

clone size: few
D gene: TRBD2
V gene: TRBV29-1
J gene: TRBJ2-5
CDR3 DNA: TGCAGCGCTCCGGGACTAGCGGGGCTGGAGACCCAGTACTTC
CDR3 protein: CSAPGLAGLETQYF

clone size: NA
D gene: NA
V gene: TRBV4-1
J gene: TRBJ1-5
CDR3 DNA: TGCGCCAGCAGCCAAGTCGAGAGCAATCAGCCCCAGCATTTT
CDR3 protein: CASSQVESNQPQHF

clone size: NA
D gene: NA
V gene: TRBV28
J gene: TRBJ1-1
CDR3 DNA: TGTGCCAGCAGTTTATGGCTGGGTTCGGACACTGAAGCTTTCTTT
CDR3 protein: CASSLWLGSDTEAFF

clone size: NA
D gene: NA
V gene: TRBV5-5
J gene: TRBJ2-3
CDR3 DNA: TGTGCCAGCACCCCCCTCCATATCGATACGCAGTATTTT
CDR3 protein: CASTPLHIDTQYF

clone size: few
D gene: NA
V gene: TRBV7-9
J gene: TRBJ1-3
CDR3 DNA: TGTGCCAGCAGCTTAGATGCCCGAATCGAAGGAAACACCATATATTTT
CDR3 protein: CASSLDARIEGNTIYF

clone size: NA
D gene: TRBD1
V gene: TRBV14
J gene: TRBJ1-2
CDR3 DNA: TGTGCCAGCAGCCAAGAACAGGGGGCTTGGTATGGCTACACCTTC
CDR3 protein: CASSQEQGAWYGYTF

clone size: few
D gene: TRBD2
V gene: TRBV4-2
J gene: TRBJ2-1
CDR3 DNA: TGTGCCAGCAGCCAACTAGCGGGGATCTACAATGAGCAGTTCTTC
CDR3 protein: CASSQLAGIYNEQFF

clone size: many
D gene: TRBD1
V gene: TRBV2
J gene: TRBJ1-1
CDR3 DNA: TGTGCCAGCAGAGAACCGGGACAGGGTTTTACTGAAGCTTTCTTT
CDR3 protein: CASREPGQGFTEAFF

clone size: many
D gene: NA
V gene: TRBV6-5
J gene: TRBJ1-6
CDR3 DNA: TGTGCCAGCAGGAACCGGGCCGTAGCTTCACCCCTCCACTTT
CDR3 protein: CASRNRAVASPLHF

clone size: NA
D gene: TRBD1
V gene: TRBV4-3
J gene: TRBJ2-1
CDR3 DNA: TGCGCCAGCAGCCAAGATCATGTAGACAGGGACTCCTACAATGAGCAGTTCTTC
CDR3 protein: CASSQDHVDRDSYNEQFF

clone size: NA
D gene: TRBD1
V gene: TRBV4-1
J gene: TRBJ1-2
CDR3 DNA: TGCGCCAGCAGCCACCGGGACAGCCCGGACTATGGCTACACCTTC
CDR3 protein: CASSHRDSPDYGYTF

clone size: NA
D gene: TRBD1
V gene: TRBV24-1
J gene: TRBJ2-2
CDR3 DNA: TGTGCCACCAGTGATTCCGGACAGGGAGACACCGGGGAGCTGTTTTTT
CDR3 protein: CATSDSGQGDTGELFF

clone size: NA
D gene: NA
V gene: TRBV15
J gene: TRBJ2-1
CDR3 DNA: TGTGCCACCAGCGAAGAGGTTTACAATGAGCAGTTCTTC
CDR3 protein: CATSEEVYNEQFF

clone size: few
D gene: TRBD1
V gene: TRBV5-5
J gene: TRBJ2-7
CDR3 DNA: TGTGCCAGCAGCTTGGCTCGGGACAGCACCTACGAGCAGTACTTC
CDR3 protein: CASSLARDSTYEQYF

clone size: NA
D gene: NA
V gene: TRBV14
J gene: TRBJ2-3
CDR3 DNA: TGTGCCAGCAGCCAAGATTCGTTTCTGGTGTTAGAACCTAGCACAGATACGCAGTATTTT
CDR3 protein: CASSQDSFLVLEPSTDTQYF

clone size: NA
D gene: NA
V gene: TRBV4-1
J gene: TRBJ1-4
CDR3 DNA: TGCGCCAGCAACACCCTCCGAGCGGATGAACTGTTTTTT
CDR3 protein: CASNTLRADELFF

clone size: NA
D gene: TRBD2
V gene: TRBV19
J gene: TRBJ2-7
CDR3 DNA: TGTGCCAGTAGTATCGGGCTAGCGGGGGCCTACGAGCAGTACTTC
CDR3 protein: CASSIGLAGAYEQYF

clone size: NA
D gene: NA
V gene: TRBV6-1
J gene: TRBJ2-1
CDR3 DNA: TGTGCCAGCAGATATACAGAGGGGGGGCTGAACAATGAGCAGTTCTTC
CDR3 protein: CASRYTEGGLNNEQFF

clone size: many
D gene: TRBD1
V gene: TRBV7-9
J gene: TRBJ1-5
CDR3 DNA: TGTGCCAGCAGCTCCCCCGACAGGGAAGGACAGCCCCAGCATTTT
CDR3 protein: CASSSPDREGQPQHF

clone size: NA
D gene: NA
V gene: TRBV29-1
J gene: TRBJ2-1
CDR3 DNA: TGCAGCGTTGAGTCGGACTCCTTCCTCTACAATGAGCAGTTCTTC
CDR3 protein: CSVESDSFLYNEQFF

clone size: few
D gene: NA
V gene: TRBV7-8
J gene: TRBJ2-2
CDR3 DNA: TGTGCCAGCAGCTTATCCCCCCCCGGGGAGCTGTTTTTT
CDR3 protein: CASSLSPPGELFF

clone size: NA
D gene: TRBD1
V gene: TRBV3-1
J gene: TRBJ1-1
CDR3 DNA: TGTGCCAGCAGCCAAGAACCAAGGGGGCGAACAAGCGCTGAAGCTTTCTTT
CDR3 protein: CASSQEPRGRTSAEAFF

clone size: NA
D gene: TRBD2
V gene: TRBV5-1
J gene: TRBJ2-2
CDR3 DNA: TGCGCCAGCAGCTTGGGCGGGAGCGGGGGACTCATCTTAAACACCGGGGAGCTGTTTTTT
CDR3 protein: CASSLGGSGGLILNTGELFF

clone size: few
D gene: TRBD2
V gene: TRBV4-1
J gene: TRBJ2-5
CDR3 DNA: TGCGCCAGCAGCCAAGATAACAGCGGGGGGCTTCCAAAGACCCAGTACTTC
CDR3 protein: CASSQDNSGGLPKTQYF

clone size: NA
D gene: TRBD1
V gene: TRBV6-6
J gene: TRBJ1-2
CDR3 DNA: TGTGCCAGCAGTTTACAGGGGGCGAGGGATGGCTACACCTTC
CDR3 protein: CASSLQGARDGYTF

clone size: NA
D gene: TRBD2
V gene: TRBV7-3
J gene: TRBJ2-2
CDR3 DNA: TGTGCCAGCAGCTTAATTCGTAAGCGGGGGAGTTACACCGGGGAGCTGTTTTTT
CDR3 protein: CASSLIRKRGSYTGELFF

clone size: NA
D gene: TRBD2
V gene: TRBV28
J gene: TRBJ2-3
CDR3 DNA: TGTGGCAACGATCGCGGGGGGCGCACAGATACGCAGTATTTT
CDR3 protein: CGNDRGGRTDTQYF

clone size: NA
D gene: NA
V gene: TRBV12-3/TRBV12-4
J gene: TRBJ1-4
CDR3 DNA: TGTGCCAGCAGTCTGCGTTTGGCAGGGCATGCTGAAAAACTGTTTTTT
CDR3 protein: CASSLRLAGHAEKLFF

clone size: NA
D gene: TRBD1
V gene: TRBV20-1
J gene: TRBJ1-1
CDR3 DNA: TGCAGTGCTAGCCCGACAGGGACGAACACTGAAGCTTTCTTT
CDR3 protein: CSASPTGTNTEAFF

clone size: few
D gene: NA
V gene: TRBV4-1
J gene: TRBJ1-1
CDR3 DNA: TGCGCCAGCAGCGTACACGGTATGGACACTGAAGCTTTCTTT
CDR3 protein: CASSVHGMDTEAFF

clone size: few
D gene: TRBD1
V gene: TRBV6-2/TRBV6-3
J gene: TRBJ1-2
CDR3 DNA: TGTGCCAGCACCCTCGCGACAGGGTTGAGCTATGGCTACACCTTC
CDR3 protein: CASTLATGLSYGYTF

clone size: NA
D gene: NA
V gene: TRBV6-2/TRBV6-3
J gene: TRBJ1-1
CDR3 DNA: TGTGCCAGCAGTTACGGGCTTAATGAGGTGCTGAACACTGAAGCTTTCTTT
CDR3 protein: CASSYGLNEVLNTEAFF

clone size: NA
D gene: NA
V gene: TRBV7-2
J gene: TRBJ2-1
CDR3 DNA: TGTGCCAGCAGCCCCCTCGGCTCAGAGCAGTTCTTC
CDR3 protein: CASSPLGSEQFF

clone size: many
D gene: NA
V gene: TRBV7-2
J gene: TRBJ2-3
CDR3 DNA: TGTGCCAGCAGCGTCCCGACTTACACAGATACGCAGTATTTT
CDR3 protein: CASSVPTYTDTQYF

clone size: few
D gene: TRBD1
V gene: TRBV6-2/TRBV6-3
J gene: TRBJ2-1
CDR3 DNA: TGTGCCAGCAGTTACTTGGGACAGTCGGATGAGCAGTTCTTC
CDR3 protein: CASSYLGQSDEQFF

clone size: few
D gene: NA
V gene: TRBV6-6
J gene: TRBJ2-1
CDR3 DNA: TGTGCCAGCAGTTACGATAGGGCCGGGGGCCGAATGAGCTACAATGAGCAGTTCTTC
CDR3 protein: CASSYDRAGGRMSYNEQFF

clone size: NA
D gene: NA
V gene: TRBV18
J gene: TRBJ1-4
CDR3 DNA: TGTGCCAGCTCACCACCGGGGTCGACAGGATGGGGTGGAAAACTGTTTTTT
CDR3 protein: CASSPPGSTGWGGKLFF

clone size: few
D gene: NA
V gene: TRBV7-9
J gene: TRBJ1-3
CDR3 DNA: TGTGCCAGCAGAGCCCCGAACACCATATATTTT
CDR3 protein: CASRAPNTIYF

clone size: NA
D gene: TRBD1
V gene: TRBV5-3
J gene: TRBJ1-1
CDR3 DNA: TGTGCCAGCAGCTTGTTTCCCGGGACAGTTGAAGCTTTCTTT
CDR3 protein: CASSLFPGTVEAFF